This T cell receptor beta chain was retrieved from a study of Ad26.COV2.S vaccination and SARS-CoV-2 variants. Background on the study: Ad26.COV2.S given intramuscularly, once or twice 56 days apart. Regarding the study as a whole: Recipients of vaccine and of placebo showed similar breadth of their non-spike TCR repertoires.

The protocol was immunoSEQ multiplex PCR, while the TCRdb copy is restricted to in-frame clones and leaves out a portion. There are a few hundred thousand clones in the sample; 75% to 90% occur only once, and 1.5% to 2% lies in the top ten. In regard to this clone: What it recognizes is unknown.

Specified treatment: around 19 received Ad26.COV2.S at low or high dose, single or two shots; several received placebo; per-sample allocation not given. The samples date from day 63 after the first vaccine or placebo injection. Trimming pared 0 bases from V and 1 base from J, leaving 11 bases between. Germline values: CDR1 SGHDT, CDR2 YYEEEE. This CDR3 is built from 15 residues. Sequenced here: peripheral blood, sampled in a trial of Ad26.COV2.S vaccine versus placebo. The chain joins TRBV5-6 to TRBJ2-7; D is possibly TRBD2 (6 bases). This sequence originates from a person aged 18-60 years who received the Ad26.COV2.S COVID-19 vaccine or a placebo. CDR3 in DNA: TGTGCCAGCAGCTTGGCCCTTAGCGGTTCCTACGAGCAGTACTTC. Residues: CASSLALSGSYEQYF.